A selection of T cell receptor beta chains follows, all from one sample in a study of shared clonotypes between healthy human individuals. Here immunoSEQ multiplex PCR was the method, and the copy in TCRdb shows in-frame clones only, minus some. The sample consists of some 240,000 clones, over 60% of them appearing once. Sequencing input: memory CD4+ T cells sorted from blood. These receptor sequences come from a young man in good health. CDR3s include the opening cysteine and the closing phenylalanine or tryptophan. The D gene is left open where the match is weak. Clone size is given for some rows only: seen once, a few or many times, or a class if the clone is expanded.

clone_size,d_call,j_call,v_call,cdr3_aa,cdr3_nt
NA,NA,TRBJ1-1,TRBV6-5,CAIRPGLTNTEAFF,TGTGCCATACGGCCGGGGTTGACGAACACTGAAGCTTTCTTT
NA,TRBD2,TRBJ2-3,TRBV5-1,CASSWLAAQTDTQYF,TGCGCCAGCAGCTGGCTAGCGGCTCAAACAGATACGCAGTATTTT
NA,TRBD1,TRBJ1-2,TRBV5-1,CASSARDRLNYGYTF,TGCGCCAGCAGCGCCCGGGACAGACTCAACTATGGCTACACCTTC
NA,NA,TRBJ2-3,TRBV25-1,CASSDSQDTQYF,TGTGCCAGCAGTGACTCCCAGGATACGCAGTATTTT
few,TRBD1,TRBJ1-5,TRBV19,CASSTGQVFQPQHF,TGTGCCAGTAGTACCGGACAGGTGTTTCAGCCCCAGCATTTT
NA,TRBD2,TRBJ2-7,TRBV30,CAGRGGGYEQYF,TGTGCCGGGAGGGGCGGGGGGTACGAGCAGTACTTC
few,NA,TRBJ1-4,TRBV2,CASSEKKLFF,TGTGCCAGCAGTGAAAAGAAACTGTTTTTT
NA,NA,TRBJ2-1,TRBV7-9,CASSSPGQFGANEQFF,TGTGCCAGCAGCTCCCCCGGACAGTTTGGGGCCAATGAGCAGTTCTTC
NA,NA,TRBJ2-3,TRBV7-2,CASSFVDTQYF,TGTGCCAGCAGTTTCGTAGATACGCAGTATTTT
NA,TRBD1,TRBJ1-3,TRBV9,CASSVGRGPSLGTIYF,TGTGCCAGCAGCGTAGGAAGGGGGCCGTCGCTGGGCACCATATATTTT
few,TRBD2,TRBJ2-3,TRBV27,CASSGLAGGTDTQYF,TGTGCCAGCAGTGGGCTAGCGGGAGGAACAGATACGCAGTATTTT
NA,TRBD2,TRBJ2-7,TRBV27,CASSSPTSQGGYEQYF,TGTGCCAGCAGTTCGCCGACTAGCCAGGGAGGGTACGAGCAGTACTTC
NA,NA,TRBJ2-5,TRBV7-3,CASSGSAQETQYF,TGTGCCAGCAGCGGCAGCGCCCAAGAGACCCAGTACTTC
NA,NA,TRBJ1-2,TRBV6-1,CASSAEGRYGYTF,TGTGCCAGCAGTGCCGAGGGGCGATACGGCTACACCTTC
NA,NA,TRBJ1-1,TRBV5-6,CASSPRSGFRAFF,TGTGCCAGCAGCCCAAGGTCGGGGTTTCGGGCTTTCTTT
NA,NA,TRBJ1-2,TRBV5-5,CASSLYWTASNYGYTF,TGTGCCAGCAGCTTGTATTGGACAGCTTCTAACTATGGCTACACCTTC
NA,TRBD2,TRBJ2-7,TRBV6-5,CASSRKRDGMYEQYF,TGTGCCAGCAGCCGAAAGCGGGACGGCATGTACGAGCAGTACTTC
NA,NA,TRBJ1-5,TRBV10-3,CAISGGRNQPQHF,TGTGCCATCAGTGGGGGACGCAATCAGCCCCAGCATTTT
NA,TRBD1,TRBJ1-4,TRBV5-1,CASSPEGAGEKLFF,TGCGCCAGCAGCCCTGAGGGGGCCGGTGAAAAACTGTTTTTT
NA,NA,TRBJ2-3,TRBV9,CASSVEASNTQYF,TGTGCCAGCAGCGTAGAAGCCTCGAATACGCAGTATTTT
NA,TRBD2,TRBJ2-7,TRBV7-3,CASSLFPSSGKYEQYF,TGTGCCAGCAGCTTATTCCCTTCTAGCGGCAAATACGAGCAGTACTTC
NA,NA,TRBJ1-1,TRBV18,CASSPITTIEVTEAFF,TGTGCCAGCTCACCAATAACGACGATAGAGGTAACTGAAGCTTTCTTT
NA,NA,TRBJ1-2,TRBV28,CASSGQRGVLGF,TGTGCCAGCAGTGGACAGCGTGGTGTTCTTGGCTTC
NA,TRBD1,TRBJ2-5,TRBV7-7,CASSRQGRETQYF,TGTGCCAGCAGCAGACAGGGTCGTGAGACCCAGTACTTC
NA,NA,TRBJ1-4,TRBV5-1,CASAKLSRGGNEKLFF,TGCGCCAGCGCTAAGCTTAGTCGGGGAGGTAATGAAAAACTGTTTTTT
NA,NA,TRBJ2-1,TRBV10-3,CAISESRGTANEQFF,TGTGCCATCAGTGAGTCGAGGGGGACGGCCAATGAGCAGTTCTTC
NA,TRBD1,TRBJ2-7,TRBV28,CASSSQKGGSLNEQYF,TGTGCCAGCAGTTCCCAGAAAGGGGGCTCCTTGAACGAGCAGTACTTC